This T cell receptor beta chain was sequenced during a study of T cell repertoires in cytomegalovirus infection. General study points: Predominance within the ex vivo response was attributable to HLA-C-restricted CMV-specific TCR beta clonotypes.

TCRdb itself ran the reads through MiXCR, one entry per CDR3 protein. This sample has under 800,000 distinct CDR3 sequences, with 20% to 25% found just once. This clonotype was counted only a few times. The target antigen is unknown. One end of the junction fails to match germline, which may point to a read error. Sequencing was carried out using CD8+ T cells from PBMCs. The clonotype originates from a human donor in good health (CMV status not recorded). Some clones in this sample may be carry-over from other donors' samples.

The DNA for the CDR3 is TGTGCCAGCAGCCAAGAGGACAGGCCTAATCAGCCCCAGCATTTT. Translating it yields CASSQEDRPNQPQHF. J is TRBJ1-5 and V is TRBV4-1, with 7 bases aligning to TRBD1. The germline CDR1 and CDR2 sequences are MGHRA and YSYEKL. CDR3 length equals 15 residues.